Listed below are T cell receptor beta chains from one sample, sequenced in a study of T-cell reconstitution after alpha-beta-depleted transplantation in children. TCRdb re-derived calls from the PCR reads in MiXCR, one entry per CDR3 protein. The sample has around 300,000 distinct CDR3 sequences, approximately 10% seen once. The specimen comprised peripheral blood, sampled 180 days after TCRalphabeta/CD19-depleted stem cell transplant. The origin of the receptors is a male patient between 2 and 10 years old who had a stem cell transplant for chronic granulomatous disease, so the T cells may come from the graft donor. CDR3s include the opening cysteine and the closing phenylalanine or tryptophan. The order of the fields is V gene, clone size, CDR3 length, J gene, D gene, CDR3 protein, CDR3 DNA. A D gene is named only where the DNA matches it firmly. Some rows have no size entry. The others give once, few or many, or a class for an expanded clone.

v_gene: TRBV28
abundance: many
len: 16
j_gene: TRBJ1-5
d_gene: -
CDR3aa: CASSLGAGPSNQPQHF
CDR3nt: TGTGCCAGCAGTTTAGGGGCCGGGCCGAGCAATCAGCCCCAGCATTTT

v_gene: TRBV20-1
abundance: many
len: 15
j_gene: TRBJ2-7
d_gene: TRBD2
CDR3aa: CSARLPGLAGYEQYF
CDR3nt: TGCAGTGCTAGATTACCGGGACTAGCGGGATACGAGCAGTACTTC

v_gene: TRBV3-1
abundance: many
len: 14
j_gene: TRBJ2-7
d_gene: TRBD1
CDR3aa: CASSPTGAVYEQYF
CDR3nt: TGTGCCAGCAGCCCAACAGGGGCGGTGTACGAGCAGTACTTC

v_gene: TRBV3-1
abundance: many
len: 14
j_gene: TRBJ2-2
d_gene: -
CDR3aa: CASSQVQGSGELFF
CDR3nt: TGTGCCAGCAGCCAAGTACAGGGTTCCGGGGAGCTGTTTTTT

v_gene: TRBV20-1
abundance: many
len: 14
j_gene: TRBJ2-1
d_gene: TRBD2
CDR3aa: CSYLAASSYNEQFF
CDR3nt: TGCAGTTACCTAGCGGCTAGCTCCTACAATGAGCAGTTCTTC

v_gene: TRBV5-1
abundance: many
len: 16
j_gene: TRBJ2-6
d_gene: -
CDR3aa: CASSLDPGPGTNVLTF
CDR3nt: TGCGCCAGCAGCTTGGACCCCGGGCCCGGGACCAACGTCCTGACTTTC

v_gene: TRBV7-8
abundance: few
len: 16
j_gene: TRBJ2-5
d_gene: TRBD2
CDR3aa: CASSSRLAGAKETQYF
CDR3nt: TGTGCCAGCAGCTCCCGACTAGCGGGAGCCAAAGAGACCCAGTACTTC

v_gene: TRBV29-1
abundance: many
len: 14
j_gene: TRBJ2-2
d_gene: TRBD1
CDR3aa: CSVLETGGYGELFF
CDR3nt: TGCAGCGTCTTAGAGACAGGGGGCTATGGGGAGCTGTTTTTT

v_gene: TRBV12-3/TRBV12-4
abundance: many
len: 15
j_gene: TRBJ2-1
d_gene: -
CDR3aa: CASSYRETGQDEQFF
CDR3nt: TGTGCCAGCAGTTACCGGGAGACGGGTCAGGATGAGCAGTTCTTC

v_gene: TRBV7-9
abundance: -
len: 11
j_gene: TRBJ2-3
d_gene: -
CDR3aa: CASSRWDTQYF
CDR3nt: TGTGCCAGCAGCCGGTGGGATACGCAGTATTTT

v_gene: TRBV2
abundance: many
len: 14
j_gene: TRBJ2-4
d_gene: TRBD2
CDR3aa: CASSESGTSGRRGF
CDR3nt: TGTGCCAGCAGTGAAAGCGGGACTAGCGGGAGGAGGGGCTTC

v_gene: TRBV18
abundance: many
len: 13
j_gene: TRBJ2-7
d_gene: -
CDR3aa: CASSPPTSYEQYF
CDR3nt: TGTGCCAGCTCACCTCCAACCTCCTACGAGCAGTACTTC

v_gene: TRBV6-4
abundance: many
len: 16
j_gene: TRBJ2-7
d_gene: -
CDR3aa: CASFKGFLHPLDEQYF
CDR3nt: TGTGCCAGCTTCAAAGGTTTCTTACACCCGCTTGACGAGCAGTACTTC

v_gene: TRBV6-6
abundance: -
len: 11
j_gene: TRBJ2-7
d_gene: -
CDR3aa: CASSWDYEQYF
CDR3nt: TGTGCCAGCAGTTGGGACTACGAGCAGTACTTC

v_gene: TRBV12-3/TRBV12-4
abundance: many
len: 12
j_gene: TRBJ1-1
d_gene: -
CDR3aa: CASTISRAEAFF
CDR3nt: TGTGCCAGCACGATTAGCAGGGCTGAAGCTTTCTTT

v_gene: TRBV4-2
abundance: -
len: 15
j_gene: TRBJ2-7
d_gene: TRBD2
CDR3aa: CTSSPTSGSSYEQYF
CDR3nt: TGTACCAGCAGCCCCACTAGCGGGAGCTCCTACGAGCAGTACTTC

v_gene: TRBV18
abundance: many
len: 13
j_gene: TRBJ1-1
d_gene: -
CDR3aa: CASSPKTGTEAFF
CDR3nt: TGTGCCAGCTCACCAAAGACGGGCACTGAAGCTTTCTTT

v_gene: TRBV7-8
abundance: many
len: 21
j_gene: TRBJ1-1
d_gene: TRBD1
CDR3aa: CASSPFTSGLVQGATNTEAFF
CDR3nt: TGTGCCAGCAGCCCATTCACAAGCGGTTTGGTTCAGGGGGCAACGAACACTGAAGCTTTCTTT

v_gene: TRBV24-1
abundance: many
len: 14
j_gene: TRBJ1-5
d_gene: -
CDR3aa: CATQSGVTGSAQHF
CDR3nt: TGTGCCACCCAGAGCGGGGTAACGGGATCAGCCCAGCATTTT

v_gene: TRBV20-1
abundance: many
len: 16
j_gene: TRBJ2-7
d_gene: TRBD1
CDR3aa: CSARETRGQGTHEQYF
CDR3nt: TGCAGTGCTAGAGAGACCCGCGGACAGGGAACTCACGAGCAGTACTTC

v_gene: TRBV11-2
abundance: many
len: 16
j_gene: TRBJ2-4
d_gene: -
CDR3aa: CASSFGGGLAKNIQYF
CDR3nt: TGTGCCAGCAGCTTTGGAGGGGGGCTAGCCAAAAACATTCAGTACTTC

v_gene: TRBV6-2/TRBV6-3
abundance: many
len: 12
j_gene: TRBJ2-1
d_gene: -
CDR3aa: CASRDGYNEQFF
CDR3nt: TGTGCCAGCAGGGACGGCTACAATGAGCAGTTCTTC

v_gene: TRBV9
abundance: many
len: 13
j_gene: TRBJ2-1
d_gene: -
CDR3aa: CASSVGGRNEQFF
CDR3nt: TGTGCCAGCAGCGTAGGCGGCCGCAATGAGCAGTTCTTC

v_gene: TRBV5-1
abundance: -
len: 21
j_gene: TRBJ2-7
d_gene: TRBD2
CDR3aa: CASSRLGQGDATSGLAYEQYF
CDR3nt: TGCGCCAGCAGTCGGCTGGGGCAGGGCGACGCTACTAGCGGGTTAGCCTACGAGCAGTACTTC

v_gene: TRBV12-3/TRBV12-4
abundance: many
len: 15
j_gene: TRBJ2-5
d_gene: TRBD2
CDR3aa: CASRIERGGRETQYF
CDR3nt: TGTGCCAGCAGGATCGAGCGGGGGGGCCGAGAGACCCAGTACTTC

v_gene: TRBV20-1
abundance: many
len: 14
j_gene: TRBJ2-7
d_gene: -
CDR3aa: CSARDNSLLSEQYF
CDR3nt: TGCAGTGCTAGAGATAACAGTTTGCTGAGCGAGCAGTACTTC

v_gene: TRBV20-1
abundance: -
len: 20
j_gene: TRBJ2-1
d_gene: TRBD2
CDR3aa: CSAPKVGASGRANPYNEQFF
CDR3nt: TGCAGTGCCCCGAAGGTTGGGGCTAGCGGGAGGGCTAACCCCTACAATGAGCAGTTCTTC

v_gene: TRBV12-3/TRBV12-4
abundance: many
len: 13
j_gene: TRBJ1-2
d_gene: -
CDR3aa: CASSLDSVYGYTF
CDR3nt: TGTGCCAGCAGTTTAGACAGCGTCTATGGCTACACCTTC

v_gene: TRBV12-3/TRBV12-4
abundance: -
len: 15
j_gene: TRBJ2-7
d_gene: TRBD2
CDR3aa: CASSQGLAEIYEQYF
CDR3nt: TGTGCCAGCAGTCAGGGACTAGCGGAAATATACGAGCAGTACTTC

v_gene: TRBV6-5
abundance: many
len: 14
j_gene: TRBJ2-7
d_gene: -
CDR3aa: CASSYGAGTYEQYF
CDR3nt: TGTGCCAGCAGTTACGGAGCAGGTACCTACGAGCAGTACTTC

v_gene: TRBV7-2
abundance: many
len: 14
j_gene: TRBJ2-7
d_gene: -
CDR3aa: CASSLGAEGYEQYF
CDR3nt: TGTGCCAGCAGCTTGGGAGCGGAGGGCTACGAGCAGTACTTC

v_gene: TRBV7-8
abundance: many
len: 13
j_gene: TRBJ2-1
d_gene: -
CDR3aa: CASRPGHTGEQFF
CDR3nt: TGTGCCAGCAGACCCGGACACACCGGTGAGCAGTTCTTC

v_gene: TRBV6-5
abundance: many
len: 16
j_gene: TRBJ2-2
d_gene: -
CDR3aa: CASSYRDIRNTGELFF
CDR3nt: TGTGCCAGCAGTTACCGGGACATTAGGAACACCGGGGAGCTGTTTTTT

v_gene: TRBV5-5
abundance: many
len: 15
j_gene: TRBJ1-2
d_gene: -
CDR3aa: CASSLVLGANYGYTF
CDR3nt: TGTGCCAGCAGCTTGGTTCTGGGGGCGAACTATGGCTACACCTTC

v_gene: TRBV6-5
abundance: many
len: 15
j_gene: TRBJ2-1
d_gene: TRBD2
CDR3aa: CASSSPSGRGNEQFF
CDR3nt: TGTGCCAGCAGTTCCCCTAGCGGGAGGGGGAATGAGCAGTTCTTC

v_gene: TRBV4-1
abundance: many
len: 16
j_gene: TRBJ2-3
d_gene: TRBD2
CDR3aa: CASSPAGLAEDDTQYF
CDR3nt: TGCGCCAGCAGCCCCGCTGGACTAGCGGAGGATGATACGCAGTATTTT

v_gene: TRBV12-3/TRBV12-4
abundance: many
len: 16
j_gene: TRBJ2-3
d_gene: TRBD2
CDR3aa: CASRAGGLIGTDTQYF
CDR3nt: TGTGCAAGCCGAGCGGGGGGGCTGATCGGCACAGATACGCAGTATTTT